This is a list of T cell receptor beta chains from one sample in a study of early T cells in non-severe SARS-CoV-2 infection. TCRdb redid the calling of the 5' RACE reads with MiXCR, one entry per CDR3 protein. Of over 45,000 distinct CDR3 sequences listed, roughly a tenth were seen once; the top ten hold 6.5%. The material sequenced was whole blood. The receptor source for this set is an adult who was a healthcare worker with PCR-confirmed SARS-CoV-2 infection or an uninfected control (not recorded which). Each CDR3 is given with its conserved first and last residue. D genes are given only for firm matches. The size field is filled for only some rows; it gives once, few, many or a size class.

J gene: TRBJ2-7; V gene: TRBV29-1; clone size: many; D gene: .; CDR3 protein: CSVAELPYEQYF; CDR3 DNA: TGCAGCGTTGCGGAACTCCCCTACGAGCAGTACTTC
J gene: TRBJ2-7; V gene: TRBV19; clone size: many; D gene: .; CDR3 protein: CASSTPLGYEQYF; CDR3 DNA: TGTGCCAGTAGTACCCCCTTGGGCTACGAGCAGTACTTC
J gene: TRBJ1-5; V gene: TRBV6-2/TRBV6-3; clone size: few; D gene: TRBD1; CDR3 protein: CASSYNTDRVRSNQPQHF; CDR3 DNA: TGTGCCAGCAGTTACAATACGGACAGGGTAAGAAGCAATCAGCCCCAGCATTTT
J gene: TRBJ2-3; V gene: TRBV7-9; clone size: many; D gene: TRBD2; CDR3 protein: CASATGGRGTDTQYF; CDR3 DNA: TGTGCCAGTGCTACGGGCGGGAGAGGCACAGATACGCAGTATTTT
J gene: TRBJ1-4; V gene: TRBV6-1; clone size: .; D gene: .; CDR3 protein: CASSETTAKLFF; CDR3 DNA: TGTGCCAGCAGTGAAACAACGGCGAAACTGTTTTTT
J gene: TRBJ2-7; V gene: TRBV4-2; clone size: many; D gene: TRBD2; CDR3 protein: CASSQGPLLAGVSYEQYF; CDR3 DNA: TGTGCCAGCAGCCAAGGTCCCCTCCTAGCGGGAGTTTCCTACGAGCAGTACTTC
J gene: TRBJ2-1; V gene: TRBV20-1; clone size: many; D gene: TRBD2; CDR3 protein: CSANPSGTNNEQFF; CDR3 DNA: TGCAGTGCTAACCCTAGCGGGACGAACAATGAGCAGTTCTTC
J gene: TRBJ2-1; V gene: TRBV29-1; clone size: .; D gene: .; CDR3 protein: CSVEGVVGNEQFF; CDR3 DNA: TGCAGCGTTGAAGGAGTTGTGGGCAATGAGCAGTTCTTC
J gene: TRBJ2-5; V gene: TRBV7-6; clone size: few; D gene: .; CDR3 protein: CASSYAWGETQYF; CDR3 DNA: TGTGCCAGCAGTTATGCTTGGGGGGAGACCCAGTACTTC
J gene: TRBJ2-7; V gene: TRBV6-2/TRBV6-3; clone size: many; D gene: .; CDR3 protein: CASSYASYEQYF; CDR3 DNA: TGTGCCAGCAGTTATGCCTCCTACGAGCAGTACTTC
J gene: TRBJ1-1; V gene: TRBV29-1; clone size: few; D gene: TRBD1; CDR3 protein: CSVETGKAFF; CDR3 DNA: TGCAGCGTGGAGACAGGGAAAGCTTTCTTT
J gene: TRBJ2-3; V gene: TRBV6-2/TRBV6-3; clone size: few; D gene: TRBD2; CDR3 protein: CASSYGAGESTDTQYF; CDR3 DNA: TGTGCCAGCAGTTACGGGGCGGGAGAGTCCACAGATACGCAGTATTTT
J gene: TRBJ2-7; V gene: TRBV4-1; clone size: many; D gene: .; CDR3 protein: CASSQDAARVPPHTQIVYEQYF; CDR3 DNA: TGCGCCAGCAGCCAAGATGCGGCCAGGGTACCCCCACACACCCAGATAGTCTACGAGCAGTACTTC
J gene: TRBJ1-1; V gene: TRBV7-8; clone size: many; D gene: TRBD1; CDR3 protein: CASSQGTGGVGNTEAFF; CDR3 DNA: TGTGCCAGCAGCCAGGGGACAGGGGGCGTCGGGAACACTGAAGCTTTCTTT
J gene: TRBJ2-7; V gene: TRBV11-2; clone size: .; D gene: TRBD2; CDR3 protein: CASSFRAGAAYEQYF; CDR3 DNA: TGTGCCAGCAGCTTCCGGGCGGGAGCCGCCTACGAGCAGTACTTC
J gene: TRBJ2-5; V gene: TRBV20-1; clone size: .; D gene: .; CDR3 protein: CIATGAQETQYF; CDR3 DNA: TGCATTGCGACCGGGGCACAAGAGACCCAGTACTTC
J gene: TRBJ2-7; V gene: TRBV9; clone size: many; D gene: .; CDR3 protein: CASSPGSSYEQYF; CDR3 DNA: TGTGCCAGCAGCCCAGGGAGCTCCTACGAGCAGTACTTC
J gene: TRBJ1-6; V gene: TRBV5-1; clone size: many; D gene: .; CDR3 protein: CASSFSGSGDSPLHF; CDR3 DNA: TGCGCCAGCAGCTTCTCGGGCTCGGGTGATTCACCCCTCCACTTT
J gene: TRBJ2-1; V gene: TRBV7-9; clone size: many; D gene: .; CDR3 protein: CASSSFLPSYNEQFF; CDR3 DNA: TGTGCCAGCAGCTCCTTTCTACCCTCCTACAATGAGCAGTTCTTC
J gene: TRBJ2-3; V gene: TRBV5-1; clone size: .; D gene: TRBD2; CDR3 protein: CASLESSGSTDTQYF; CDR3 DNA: TGCGCCAGCTTGGAATCTAGCGGGAGCACAGATACGCAGTATTTT
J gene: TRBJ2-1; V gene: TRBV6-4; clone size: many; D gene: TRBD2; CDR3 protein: CASSDSTSGTSYNEQFF; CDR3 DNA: TGTGCCAGCAGTGACTCGACTAGCGGGACTTCCTACAATGAGCAGTTCTTC
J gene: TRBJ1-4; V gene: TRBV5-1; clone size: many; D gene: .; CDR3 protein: CASSSTGEKLFF; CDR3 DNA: TGCGCCAGCAGCTCGACCGGGGAAAAACTGTTTTTT
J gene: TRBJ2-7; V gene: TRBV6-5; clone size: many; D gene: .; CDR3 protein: CASSYGGYYEQYF; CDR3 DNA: TGTGCCAGCAGTTACGGTGGCTACTACGAGCAGTACTTC
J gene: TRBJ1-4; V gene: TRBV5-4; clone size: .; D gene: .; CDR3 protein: CASSLKQANEKLFF; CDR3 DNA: TGTGCCAGCAGCTTGAAACAGGCCAATGAAAAACTGTTTTTT
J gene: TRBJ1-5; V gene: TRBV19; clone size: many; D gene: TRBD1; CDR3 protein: CASSGQGLVQPQHF; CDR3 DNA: TGTGCCAGCTCCGGACAGGGGTTGGTTCAGCCCCAGCATTTT
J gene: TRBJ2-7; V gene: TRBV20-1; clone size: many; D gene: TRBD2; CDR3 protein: CSARPTPSGFYEQYF; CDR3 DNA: TGCAGTGCTAGGCCCACGCCTAGCGGGTTCTACGAGCAGTACTTC
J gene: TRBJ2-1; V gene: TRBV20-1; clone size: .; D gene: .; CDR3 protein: CSASPSANEQFF; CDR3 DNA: TGCAGTGCTAGTCCTAGCGCCAATGAGCAGTTCTTC
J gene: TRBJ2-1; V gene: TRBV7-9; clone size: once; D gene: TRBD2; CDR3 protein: CASSSSYTLAANEQFF; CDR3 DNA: TGTGCCAGCAGCTCCTCATATACACTAGCGGCCAATGAGCAGTTCTTC
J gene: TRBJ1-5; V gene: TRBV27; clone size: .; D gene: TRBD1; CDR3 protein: CASSFGTGDQPQHF; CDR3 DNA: TGTGCCAGCAGTTTTGGGACAGGGGATCAGCCCCAGCATTTT
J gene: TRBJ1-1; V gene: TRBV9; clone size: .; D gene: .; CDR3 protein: CASSVAQGETEAFF; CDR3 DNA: TGTGCCAGCAGCGTAGCTCAAGGGGAAACTGAAGCTTTCTTT
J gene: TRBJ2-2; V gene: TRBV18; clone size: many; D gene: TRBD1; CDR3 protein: CASSPGQGAWNTGELFF; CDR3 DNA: TGTGCCAGCTCCCCCGGACAGGGCGCCTGGAACACCGGGGAGCTGTTTTTT
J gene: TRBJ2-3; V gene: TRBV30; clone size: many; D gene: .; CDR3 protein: CAWSGGLTDTQYF; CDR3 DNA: TGTGCCTGGAGCGGGGGGCTCACAGATACGCAGTATTTT
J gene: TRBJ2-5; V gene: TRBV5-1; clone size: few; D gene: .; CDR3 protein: CASTSGIQETQYF; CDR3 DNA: TGCGCCAGCACTTCAGGCATACAAGAGACCCAGTACTTC
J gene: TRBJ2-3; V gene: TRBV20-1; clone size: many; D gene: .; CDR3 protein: CSARDQGSGDTDTQYF; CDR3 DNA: TGCAGTGCTAGAGATCAGGGGTCAGGGGACACAGATACGCAGTATTTT
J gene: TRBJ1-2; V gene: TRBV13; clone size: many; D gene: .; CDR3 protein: CASSFGSTYGYTF; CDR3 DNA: TGTGCCAGCAGCTTCGGCAGTACCTATGGCTACACCTTC
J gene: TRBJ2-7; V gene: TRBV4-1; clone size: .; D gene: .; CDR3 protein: CASSQDAPGPYEQYF; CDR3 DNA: TGCGCCAGCAGCCAAGATGCTCCAGGGCCCTACGAGCAGTACTTC
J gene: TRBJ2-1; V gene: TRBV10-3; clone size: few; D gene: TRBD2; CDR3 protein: CAISPGLAGGLQFF; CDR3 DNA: TGTGCCATATCCCCGGGACTAGCGGGAGGGCTGCAGTTCTTC
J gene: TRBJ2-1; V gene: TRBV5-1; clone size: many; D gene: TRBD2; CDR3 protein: CASSFGGVAENEQFF; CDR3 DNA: TGCGCCAGCAGCTTTGGGGGGGTAGCGGAAAATGAGCAGTTCTTC
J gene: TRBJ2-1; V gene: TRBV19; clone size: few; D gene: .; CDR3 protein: CASSTAISPEQFF; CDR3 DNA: TGTGCCAGTAGTACGGCTATCTCTCCTGAGCAGTTCTTC
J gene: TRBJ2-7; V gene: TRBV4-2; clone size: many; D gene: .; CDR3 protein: CASSQVRDTSYEQYF; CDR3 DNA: TGTGCCAGCAGCCAAGTCCGGGACACCTCCTACGAGCAGTACTTC
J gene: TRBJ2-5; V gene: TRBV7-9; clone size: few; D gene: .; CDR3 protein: CASNPPGLETQYF; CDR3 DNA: TGTGCCAGCAACCCCCCAGGACTAGAGACCCAGTACTTC